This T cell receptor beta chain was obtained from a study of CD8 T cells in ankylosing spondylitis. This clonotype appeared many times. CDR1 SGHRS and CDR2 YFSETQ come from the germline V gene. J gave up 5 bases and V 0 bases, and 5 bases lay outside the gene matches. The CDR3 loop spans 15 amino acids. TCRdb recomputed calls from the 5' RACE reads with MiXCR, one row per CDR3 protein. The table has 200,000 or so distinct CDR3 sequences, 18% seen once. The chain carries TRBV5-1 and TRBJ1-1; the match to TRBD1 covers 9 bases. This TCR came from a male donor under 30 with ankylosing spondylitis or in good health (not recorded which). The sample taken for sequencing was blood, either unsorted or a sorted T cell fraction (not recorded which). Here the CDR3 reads CASSLATGGRTEAFF. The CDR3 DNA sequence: TGCGCCAGCAGCTTGGCTACAGGGGGCAGGACTGAAGCTTTCTTT.